This T cell receptor beta chain comes out of a study of spatial heterogeneity in lung cancer (dated by TCRdb to about 2019). For context, the study as a whole: Beta-chain transcripts were consistently detected in greater numbers than alpha-chain transcripts, which likely reflected higher beta-chain transcript abundance. In the raw uncorrected reads, each unique combination of TCR and UMI appeared on average more than ten times. The study quantitatively compared TCR alpha and beta repertoires across multiple tumor regions, matched nontumor lung and blood in non-small cell lung cancer. The study linked features of the TCR repertoire to counts of nonsynonymous mutations, which were determined by whole-exome sequencing of tumor tissue. At surgery, hundreds of tumor regions, 61 to 65 matched nontumor lung samples and more than 50 PBMC samples were TCR-sequenced for both alpha and beta chains. General conclusions and limits of the study: Ubiquitous expanded tumor TCRs were found in blood more often at tumor resection than at routine follow-up. Confirming at a functional level the hypothesis that regional TCRs recognize regional mutations was considered to require additional single-cell paired TCR alpha and beta sequencing.

This clonotype has a count of ten or more. It has no known antigen specificity. No per-base quality is available; no much larger clone lies one base away. This specimen's time point label, per the study, means: sample taken at primary tumor resection. The donors were approximately 70 patients from the lung TRACERx cohort who had early-stage, untreated non-small cell lung cancer. Without any cell sorting, TCR sequencing was performed on whole RNA extracted either from tumor and nontumor lung tissue or from cryopreserved PBMC samples. A patient was chosen for TCR sequencing only when enough RNA was available from at least two tumor regions. Based on the germline V gene, the CDR1 and CDR2 sequences are SGHRS and YFSETQ. The CDR3, cysteine through phenylalanine, is 15 amino acids long. Only CDR3 DNA remains: 45 bases, in frame from the first base. Compared with germline, V lacks 3 bases and J lacks 9 bases; bases without a gene match: 13.

Libraries were made using 5' RACE. Sequencing was carried out with a NextSeq 500. To allow correction of PCR and sequencing errors, the TCR library protocol tagged every TCR cDNA molecule with a unique molecular identifier. Per the source publication's procedure: Decombinator tools were used for TCR identification, UMI-based error correction and CDR3 extraction. TCRs above a frequency of 2 per 1,000, corresponding to the top 1% of the tumor frequency distribution, were defined as expanded. Rényi diversity was computed with the R vegan package after subsampling each repertoire 100 times to 5,000 TCRs. CDR3 similarity networks were built from amino acid triplet string-kernel similarity, connecting CDR3s with pairwise similarity above 0.82. TCRdb passed the public sequencing reads through fastp at Q25 and MiXCR, retaining productive beta sequences. Duplicate CDR3 protein sequences are folded into a single record with the most common DNA and genes. The V and J calls reflect TCRdb's pipeline rather than the authors' work. This sample gives roughly 39,000 distinct CDR3 sequences in total; around 6.8% of them show up just once. Roughly two fifths of the sample is in the top ten clones.

The rearrangement combines TRBV5-1 with TRBJ2-7; a stretch of 9 junction bases matches TRBD2. This material consisted of PBMCs, taken at surgery. The clonotype comes from a female donor with early-stage non-small cell lung cancer. The sequence in DNA is TGCGCCAGCAGCTCGACTAGCGGCTTTTACGATGGGCAGTACTTC. This encodes CASSSTSGFYDGQYF.